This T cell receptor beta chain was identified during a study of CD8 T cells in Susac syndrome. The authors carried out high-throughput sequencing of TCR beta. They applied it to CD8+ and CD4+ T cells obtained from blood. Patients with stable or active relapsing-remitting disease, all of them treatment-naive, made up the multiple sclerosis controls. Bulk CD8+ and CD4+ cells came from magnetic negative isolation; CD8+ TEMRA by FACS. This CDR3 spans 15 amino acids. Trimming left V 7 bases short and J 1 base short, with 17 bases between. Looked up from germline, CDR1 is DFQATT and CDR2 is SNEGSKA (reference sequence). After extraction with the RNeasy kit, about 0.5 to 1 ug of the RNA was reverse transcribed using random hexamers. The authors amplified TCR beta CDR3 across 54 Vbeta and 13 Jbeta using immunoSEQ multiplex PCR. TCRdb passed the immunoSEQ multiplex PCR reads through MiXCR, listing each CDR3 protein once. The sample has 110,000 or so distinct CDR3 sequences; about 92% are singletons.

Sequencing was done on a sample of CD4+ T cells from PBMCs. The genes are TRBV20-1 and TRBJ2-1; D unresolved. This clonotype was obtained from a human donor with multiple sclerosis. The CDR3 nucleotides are TGCAGTGGAGTCCCGGCAGTACGATCCTACAATGAGCAGTTCTTC. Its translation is CSGVPAVRSYNEQFF.